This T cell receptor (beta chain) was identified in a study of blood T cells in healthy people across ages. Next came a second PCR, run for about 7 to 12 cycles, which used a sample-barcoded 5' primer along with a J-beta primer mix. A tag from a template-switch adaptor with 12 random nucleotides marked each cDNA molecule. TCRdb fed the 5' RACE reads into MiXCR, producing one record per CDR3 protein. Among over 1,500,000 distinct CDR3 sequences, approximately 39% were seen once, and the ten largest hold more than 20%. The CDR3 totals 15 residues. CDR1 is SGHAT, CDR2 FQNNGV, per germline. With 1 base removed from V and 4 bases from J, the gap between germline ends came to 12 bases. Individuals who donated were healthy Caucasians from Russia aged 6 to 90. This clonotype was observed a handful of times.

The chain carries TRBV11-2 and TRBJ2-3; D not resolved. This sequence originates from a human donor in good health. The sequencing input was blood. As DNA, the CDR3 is TGTGCCAGCAGCTTAGTAGTTGAGAATCCAGATACGCAGTATTTT. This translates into CASSLVVENPDTQYF.